This passage covers 20 T cell receptor beta chains from one sample sequenced in a study of blood T cell repertoires in COVID-19. Method: immunoSEQ multiplex PCR; TCRdb's copy keeps in-frame clones and lacks some. The sample has fewer than 700,000 clones, approximately 88% seen once. Sequences were obtained from peripheral blood. These receptors were taken from a woman between 50 and 59 years old with COVID-19, enrolled during active disease.

This sequence joins TRBV10-2 and TRBJ2-5; D possibly corresponds to TRBD2 (5 bases). Trimming left V 2 bases short and J 5 bases short, with 12 bases between. In germline, CDR1 is WSHSY, CDR2 SAAADI. The CDR3 spans 14 residues. CDR3 nucleotides: TGCGCCAGCAGTGAGAGCGGATTTAGGGAGACCCAGTACTTC. Amino acid sequence: CASSESGFRETQYF.

The gene calls are TRBV6-6 and TRBJ1-1, with D perhaps TRBD1 (5 bases). The germline V and J ends were trimmed by 4 bases and 3 bases, with 12 bases remaining between them. This CDR3 comprises 14 residues. CDR1 is MNHNY and CDR2 is SVGAGI in the germline V gene (reference sequence). For the CDR3, the DNA is TGTGCCAGCAGTTTGGGTCGGGGGGACACTGAAGCTTTCTTT. It yields the protein CASSLGRGDTEAFF.

About this clone: The sample holds other DNA sequences that translate to the same CDR3. J is TRBJ1-1 and V is TRBV30, with D possibly TRBD1 on 6 matching bases. Germline lookup yields CDR1 GTSNPN and CDR2 SVGIG (reference sequence). The CDR3 totals 13 residues. The V end was cut by 3 bases, the J end by 2 bases, with 10 bases between. CDR3 protein: CAWRRQANTEAFF. Here the CDR3 DNA reads TGTGCCTGGAGGCGACAGGCCAACACTGAAGCTTTCTTT.

The chain uses TRBV2 and TRBJ2-3, with D tentatively TRBD2 (5 bases). Trimming pared 6 bases from V and 0 bases from J, leaving 13 bases between. The CDR3 length is 15 residues. Germline values: CDR1 SNHLY, CDR2 FYNNEI. The CDR3 sequence is CASRSLAISTDTQYF. The CDR3, as DNA: TGTGCCAGCAGGAGTCTAGCTATCAGCACAGATACGCAGTATTTT.

This clone has a single count. This chain uses TRBV19 with TRBJ2-5; TRBD1 might be the D (7 bases). The CDR3 runs to 13 residues. The germline gives CDR1 LNHDA, CDR2 SQIVND (reference sequence). Trimming took 5 bases from V and 7 from J, leaving 14 bases between them. CDR3 in amino acids: CASSLSQGGTQYF. Here the CDR3 DNA reads TGTGCCAGTAGTCTCTCCCAGGGGGGGACCCAGTACTTC.

The chain carries TRBV30 and TRBJ1-1, with D unclear. V was shortened by 0 bases and J by 4 bases, with 12 bases between the two germline ends. The CDR3 length is 14 residues. Germline CDR1 reads GTSNPN; CDR2 reads SVGIG (reference sequence). Written as DNA, the CDR3 is TGTGCCTGGAGTGTGGAGATCACGGCCACTGAAGCTTTCTTT. The encoded protein is CAWSVEITATEAFF.

Turning to this clone: The identical CDR3 is also encoded by other nucleotide sequences in the sample. The V gene is TRBV5-1, the J gene TRBJ1-1, with D uncertain. The CDR3 runs to 14 residues. Germline assignment: CDR1 SGHRS and CDR2 YFSETQ. V was trimmed by 0 bases and J by 0 bases, leaving 6 bases between them. CDR3 sequence reads: CASSLGLLNTEAFF. The CDR3 coding sequence is TGCGCCAGCAGCTTGGGACTGTTGAACACTGAAGCTTTCTTT.

This clone has only one observation. This sample also contains other DNA sequences that code for the same CDR3. The V and J genes are TRBV20-1 and TRBJ1-1; D is unresolved. The V gene lost 6 bases and the J gene lost 3 bases, with 5 bases spanning the gap. Germline V gene lookup returns CDR1 DFQATT and CDR2 SNEGSKA (reference sequence). CDR3 length: 10 residues. The CDR3 region has the DNA TGCAGTGCCCTTCACACTGAAGCTTTCTTT. Amino acids: CSALHTEAFF.

The gene calls are TRBV4-2 and TRBJ2-7; 12 bases are shared with TRBD2. The CDR3 length is 17 residues. Trimming removed 1 base from V and 6 bases from J; junction bases left unmatched: 10. Germline loops: CDR1 LGHNA, CDR2 YNFKEQ. CDR3 residues: CASSQGRLAGGPGEQYF. In DNA form, the CDR3 reads TGTGCCAGCAGCCAAGGGAGGCTAGCGGGGGGGCCCGGCGAGCAGTACTTC.

The V call is TRBV6-5, the J call TRBJ1-3; D gene unclear. The CDR3 runs to 13 residues. V lost 10 bases to trimming and J lost 2 bases, with 12 bases between them. Germline V gene sequence: CDR1 MNHEY, CDR2 SVGAGI. CDR3 in DNA: TGTGCCACCCGGGGAGATACTGGAAACACCATATATTTT. As protein: CATRGDTGNTIYF.

This sequence joins TRBV30 and TRBJ1-3; 10 positions agree with TRBD1. V was pared by 1 base and J by 5 bases, with 5 bases of the junction left unmatched. The CDR3 length is 15 residues. Germline-derived CDR1 and CDR2 are GTSNPN and SVGIG (reference sequence). The CDR3 here is CAWSGGQGLRNTIYF. The CDR3 DNA sequence: TGTGCCTGGAGTGGGGGACAGGGGTTGCGAAACACCATATATTTT.

The rearrangement joins TRBV5-1 to TRBJ2-5, with D perhaps matching TRBD1 (6 bases). The CDR3 is 13 amino acids. Germline CDR1 and CDR2: SGHRS and YFSETQ. V was clipped by 4 bases and J by 9 bases, with 16 bases between them. CDR3 coding DNA: TGCGCCAGCAGCACCGGGACACCGGAGGCCCAGTACTTC. This gives the protein CASSTGTPEAQYF.

This rearrangement joins TRBV6-5 to TRBJ1-2; tentative D call: TRBD1 (5 bases). The germline V gene has CDR1 MNHEY and CDR2 SVGAGI. V was pared by 6 bases and J by 7 bases, with 18 bases between. The CDR3 is made up of 14 amino acids. CDR3 nucleotide sequence: TGTGCCAGCAGAGCAGGGTTTCAGGGTGGTGGCTACACCTTC. This codes for CASRAGFQGGGYTF.

V and J are TRBV5-6 and TRBJ2-5, with 9 nucleotides matching TRBD2. The germline gives CDR1 SGHDT, CDR2 YYEEEE. The CDR3 is 19 amino acids. Germline trimming cut 0 bases from V and 1 base from J; bases unmatched to any gene: 13. The CDR3 bases are TGTGCCAGCAGCTTGGTGGGCGACTACAGCGGGGGGCCCCAAGAGACCCAGTACTTC. Protein sequence: CASSLVGDYSGGPQETQYF.

The J gene is TRBJ1-2, the V gene TRBV6-2 or TRBV6-3; the match to TRBD1 covers 9 bases. Germline CDR1 MNHEY, CDR2 SVGEGT. CDR3 size: 13 residues. Trimming cost V 4 bases and J 7 bases; bases outside gene matches: 4. CDR3 bases: TGTGCCAGCAGTTCGACAGGGGGGTTTGGCTACACCTTC. It codes for CASSSTGGFGYTF.

The chain links TRBV27 to TRBJ2-1, with TRBD1 as a possible D gene (7 bases). Between the trimmed V and J ends, which lost 3 bases and 1 base, there was a span of 19 bases. The CDR3 length is 18 residues. Germline V CDR1 and CDR2: MNHEY, SMNVEV (reference sequence). Here the CDR3 reads CASSFGVSGGGSYNEQFF. The CDR3 coding sequence is TGTGCCAGCAGTTTTGGCGTATCAGGGGGAGGATCCTACAATGAGCAGTTCTTC.

The rearrangement uses TRBV5-6 and TRBJ1-1; D ambiguous. This CDR3 spans 13 amino acids. Trimming pared 0 bases from V and 0 bases from J, leaving 3 bases between. Germline-derived CDR1 and CDR2 are SGHDT and YYEEEE. The CDR3 region has the DNA TGTGCCAGCAGCTTGGTAGTGAACACTGAAGCTTTCTTT. Its translation is CASSLVVNTEAFF.

The rearrangement joins TRBV5-5 to TRBJ1-2, with 7 bases lining up with TRBD1. Per germline, CDR1 SGHKS and CDR2 YYEKEE (reference sequence). Germline trimming cut 4 bases from V and 3 bases from J; bases unmatched to any gene: 3. The CDR3 runs 13 residues. CDR3 in amino acids: CASSPGQDYGYTF. The CDR3, as DNA: TGTGCCAGCAGCCCAGGACAGGACTATGGCTACACCTTC.

J is TRBJ1-1 and V is TRBV29-1; the D gene is possibly TRBD1 (6 bases). The CDR3 runs to 14 residues. Trimming stripped 7 bases from V and 0 bases from J, with 15 bases between. Germline V gene sequence: CDR1 SQVTM, CDR2 ANQGSEA. The CDR3 region has the DNA TGCAGCGCCCAGATGACAGGAATGAACACTGAAGCTTTCTTT. The encoded protein is CSAQMTGMNTEAFF.

V gene TRBV7-6 combines with J gene TRBJ2-3, with D possibly TRBD2 on 6 matching bases. This CDR3 is built from 13 residues. From germline, CDR1 is SGHVS and CDR2 FNYEAQ. V lost 6 bases, J lost 5 bases, and 12 bases lay in between. CDR3 sequence (DNA): TGTGCCAGCAGTTCCGGGACTGTAGATACGCAGTATTTT. Its protein is CASSSGTVDTQYF.